This T cell receptor beta chain appears in the sequencing data of a study of blood T cell repertoires in COVID-19. Overall study context: The United States, Italy and Spain supplied acute and convalescent COVID-19 samples. Sources were T cells, B-cell-depleted T cells, or PBMCs; the material itself was cDNA or gDNA.

The authors' processing: Estimated nucleated cell counts came from reference gene primer amplification. Libraries were prepared by immunoSEQ multiplex PCR; TCRdb keeps only in-frame clonotypes and omits some of them. V, J and clone size are taken as reported in that table, and D and trimming were inferred from the DNA itself. The table shows 300,000 to 350,000 clones, with about nine tenths occurring only once. The CDR3 runs to 12 residues. Trimming stripped 1 base from V and 11 bases from J, with 6 bases between. The germline gives CDR1 MNHNS, CDR2 SASEGT. This TCR came from a woman aged 25 to 39 with COVID-19, enrolled during active disease. J is TRBJ1-6 and V is TRBV6-1; D remains unclear. Sequencing input: peripheral blood. The CDR3 DNA is TGTGCCAGCAGTGAAGTCTGGCCACCCCTCCACTTT. The encoded protein is CASSEVWPPLHF.